This is a list of T cell receptor beta chains from one sample in a study of cytotoxic CD8 clonotypes in ibrutinib-treated CLL. TCRdb's table, derived via immunoSEQ multiplex PCR, lists solely in-frame clones and lacks some. Of 250,000 to 350,000 clones detected, roughly four fifths appear once; the ten largest clones hold about 5.3%. Sequencing used PBMCs, obtained at disease progression, from a patient treated with ibrutinib. Receptors originate from a human donor with chronic lymphocytic leukemia. The CDR3 runs from the conserved cysteine through the conserved F or W. D genes are given only for firm matches. Size is stated for part of the rows, as once, few or many counts, or as a class when the clone is expanded.

d_gene: .
j_gene: TRBJ1-2
abundance: few
v_gene: TRBV5-1
CDR3aa: CASSSAGNRDGYTF
CDR3nt: TGCGCCAGCAGCTCTGCAGGGAATCGGGATGGCTACACCTTC

d_gene: TRBD1
j_gene: TRBJ2-7
abundance: .
v_gene: TRBV19
CDR3aa: CASSAGQGAGEQYF
CDR3nt: TGTGCCAGTAGTGCCGGACAGGGGGCGGGCGAGCAGTACTTC

d_gene: .
j_gene: TRBJ1-3
abundance: .
v_gene: TRBV7-6
CDR3aa: CASSHYRAERTGNTIYF
CDR3nt: TGTGCCAGCAGCCATTACCGGGCCGAACGAACTGGAAACACCATATATTTT

d_gene: .
j_gene: TRBJ1-3
abundance: .
v_gene: TRBV2
CDR3aa: CASSHRATIASGNTIYF
CDR3nt: TGTGCCAGCAGCCACCGGGCCACCATAGCCTCTGGAAACACCATATATTTT

d_gene: .
j_gene: TRBJ2-3
abundance: .
v_gene: TRBV5-1
CDR3aa: CASSLAMDTRTQYF
CDR3nt: TGCGCCAGCAGCTTGGCCATGGACACCCGCACGCAGTATTTT

d_gene: TRBD1
j_gene: TRBJ1-5
abundance: once
v_gene: TRBV15
CDR3aa: CATGLLDRGYQPQHF
CDR3nt: TGTGCCACAGGGTTACTGGACAGGGGTTATCAGCCCCAGCATTTT

d_gene: .
j_gene: TRBJ2-2
abundance: .
v_gene: TRBV9
CDR3aa: CASSVGPGGLNTGELFF
CDR3nt: TGTGCCAGCAGCGTCGGCCCCGGGGGACTGAACACCGGGGAGCTGTTTTTT

d_gene: .
j_gene: TRBJ1-1
abundance: .
v_gene: TRBV27
CDR3aa: CASSLGRNTEAFF
CDR3nt: TGTGCCAGCAGTTTGGGGCGGAACACTGAAGCTTTCTTT

d_gene: .
j_gene: TRBJ2-7
abundance: .
v_gene: TRBV5-1
CDR3aa: CASSLEPSLFYEQYF
CDR3nt: TGCGCCAGCAGCTTGGAACCGTCCCTCTTCTACGAGCAGTACTTC

d_gene: .
j_gene: TRBJ1-2
abundance: .
v_gene: TRBV10-3
CDR3aa: CAKSTNRVDGYTF
CDR3nt: TGTGCCAAGAGTACCAACAGGGTGGATGGCTACACCTTC

d_gene: TRBD1
j_gene: TRBJ1-1
abundance: few
v_gene: TRBV19
CDR3aa: CATGQGAHTEAFF
CDR3nt: TGTGCCACCGGGCAGGGGGCGCACACTGAAGCTTTCTTT

d_gene: .
j_gene: TRBJ2-2
abundance: .
v_gene: TRBV27
CDR3aa: CASNLGPTPNTGELFF
CDR3nt: TGTGCCAGCAACCTCGGTCCAACCCCGAACACCGGGGAGCTGTTTTTT